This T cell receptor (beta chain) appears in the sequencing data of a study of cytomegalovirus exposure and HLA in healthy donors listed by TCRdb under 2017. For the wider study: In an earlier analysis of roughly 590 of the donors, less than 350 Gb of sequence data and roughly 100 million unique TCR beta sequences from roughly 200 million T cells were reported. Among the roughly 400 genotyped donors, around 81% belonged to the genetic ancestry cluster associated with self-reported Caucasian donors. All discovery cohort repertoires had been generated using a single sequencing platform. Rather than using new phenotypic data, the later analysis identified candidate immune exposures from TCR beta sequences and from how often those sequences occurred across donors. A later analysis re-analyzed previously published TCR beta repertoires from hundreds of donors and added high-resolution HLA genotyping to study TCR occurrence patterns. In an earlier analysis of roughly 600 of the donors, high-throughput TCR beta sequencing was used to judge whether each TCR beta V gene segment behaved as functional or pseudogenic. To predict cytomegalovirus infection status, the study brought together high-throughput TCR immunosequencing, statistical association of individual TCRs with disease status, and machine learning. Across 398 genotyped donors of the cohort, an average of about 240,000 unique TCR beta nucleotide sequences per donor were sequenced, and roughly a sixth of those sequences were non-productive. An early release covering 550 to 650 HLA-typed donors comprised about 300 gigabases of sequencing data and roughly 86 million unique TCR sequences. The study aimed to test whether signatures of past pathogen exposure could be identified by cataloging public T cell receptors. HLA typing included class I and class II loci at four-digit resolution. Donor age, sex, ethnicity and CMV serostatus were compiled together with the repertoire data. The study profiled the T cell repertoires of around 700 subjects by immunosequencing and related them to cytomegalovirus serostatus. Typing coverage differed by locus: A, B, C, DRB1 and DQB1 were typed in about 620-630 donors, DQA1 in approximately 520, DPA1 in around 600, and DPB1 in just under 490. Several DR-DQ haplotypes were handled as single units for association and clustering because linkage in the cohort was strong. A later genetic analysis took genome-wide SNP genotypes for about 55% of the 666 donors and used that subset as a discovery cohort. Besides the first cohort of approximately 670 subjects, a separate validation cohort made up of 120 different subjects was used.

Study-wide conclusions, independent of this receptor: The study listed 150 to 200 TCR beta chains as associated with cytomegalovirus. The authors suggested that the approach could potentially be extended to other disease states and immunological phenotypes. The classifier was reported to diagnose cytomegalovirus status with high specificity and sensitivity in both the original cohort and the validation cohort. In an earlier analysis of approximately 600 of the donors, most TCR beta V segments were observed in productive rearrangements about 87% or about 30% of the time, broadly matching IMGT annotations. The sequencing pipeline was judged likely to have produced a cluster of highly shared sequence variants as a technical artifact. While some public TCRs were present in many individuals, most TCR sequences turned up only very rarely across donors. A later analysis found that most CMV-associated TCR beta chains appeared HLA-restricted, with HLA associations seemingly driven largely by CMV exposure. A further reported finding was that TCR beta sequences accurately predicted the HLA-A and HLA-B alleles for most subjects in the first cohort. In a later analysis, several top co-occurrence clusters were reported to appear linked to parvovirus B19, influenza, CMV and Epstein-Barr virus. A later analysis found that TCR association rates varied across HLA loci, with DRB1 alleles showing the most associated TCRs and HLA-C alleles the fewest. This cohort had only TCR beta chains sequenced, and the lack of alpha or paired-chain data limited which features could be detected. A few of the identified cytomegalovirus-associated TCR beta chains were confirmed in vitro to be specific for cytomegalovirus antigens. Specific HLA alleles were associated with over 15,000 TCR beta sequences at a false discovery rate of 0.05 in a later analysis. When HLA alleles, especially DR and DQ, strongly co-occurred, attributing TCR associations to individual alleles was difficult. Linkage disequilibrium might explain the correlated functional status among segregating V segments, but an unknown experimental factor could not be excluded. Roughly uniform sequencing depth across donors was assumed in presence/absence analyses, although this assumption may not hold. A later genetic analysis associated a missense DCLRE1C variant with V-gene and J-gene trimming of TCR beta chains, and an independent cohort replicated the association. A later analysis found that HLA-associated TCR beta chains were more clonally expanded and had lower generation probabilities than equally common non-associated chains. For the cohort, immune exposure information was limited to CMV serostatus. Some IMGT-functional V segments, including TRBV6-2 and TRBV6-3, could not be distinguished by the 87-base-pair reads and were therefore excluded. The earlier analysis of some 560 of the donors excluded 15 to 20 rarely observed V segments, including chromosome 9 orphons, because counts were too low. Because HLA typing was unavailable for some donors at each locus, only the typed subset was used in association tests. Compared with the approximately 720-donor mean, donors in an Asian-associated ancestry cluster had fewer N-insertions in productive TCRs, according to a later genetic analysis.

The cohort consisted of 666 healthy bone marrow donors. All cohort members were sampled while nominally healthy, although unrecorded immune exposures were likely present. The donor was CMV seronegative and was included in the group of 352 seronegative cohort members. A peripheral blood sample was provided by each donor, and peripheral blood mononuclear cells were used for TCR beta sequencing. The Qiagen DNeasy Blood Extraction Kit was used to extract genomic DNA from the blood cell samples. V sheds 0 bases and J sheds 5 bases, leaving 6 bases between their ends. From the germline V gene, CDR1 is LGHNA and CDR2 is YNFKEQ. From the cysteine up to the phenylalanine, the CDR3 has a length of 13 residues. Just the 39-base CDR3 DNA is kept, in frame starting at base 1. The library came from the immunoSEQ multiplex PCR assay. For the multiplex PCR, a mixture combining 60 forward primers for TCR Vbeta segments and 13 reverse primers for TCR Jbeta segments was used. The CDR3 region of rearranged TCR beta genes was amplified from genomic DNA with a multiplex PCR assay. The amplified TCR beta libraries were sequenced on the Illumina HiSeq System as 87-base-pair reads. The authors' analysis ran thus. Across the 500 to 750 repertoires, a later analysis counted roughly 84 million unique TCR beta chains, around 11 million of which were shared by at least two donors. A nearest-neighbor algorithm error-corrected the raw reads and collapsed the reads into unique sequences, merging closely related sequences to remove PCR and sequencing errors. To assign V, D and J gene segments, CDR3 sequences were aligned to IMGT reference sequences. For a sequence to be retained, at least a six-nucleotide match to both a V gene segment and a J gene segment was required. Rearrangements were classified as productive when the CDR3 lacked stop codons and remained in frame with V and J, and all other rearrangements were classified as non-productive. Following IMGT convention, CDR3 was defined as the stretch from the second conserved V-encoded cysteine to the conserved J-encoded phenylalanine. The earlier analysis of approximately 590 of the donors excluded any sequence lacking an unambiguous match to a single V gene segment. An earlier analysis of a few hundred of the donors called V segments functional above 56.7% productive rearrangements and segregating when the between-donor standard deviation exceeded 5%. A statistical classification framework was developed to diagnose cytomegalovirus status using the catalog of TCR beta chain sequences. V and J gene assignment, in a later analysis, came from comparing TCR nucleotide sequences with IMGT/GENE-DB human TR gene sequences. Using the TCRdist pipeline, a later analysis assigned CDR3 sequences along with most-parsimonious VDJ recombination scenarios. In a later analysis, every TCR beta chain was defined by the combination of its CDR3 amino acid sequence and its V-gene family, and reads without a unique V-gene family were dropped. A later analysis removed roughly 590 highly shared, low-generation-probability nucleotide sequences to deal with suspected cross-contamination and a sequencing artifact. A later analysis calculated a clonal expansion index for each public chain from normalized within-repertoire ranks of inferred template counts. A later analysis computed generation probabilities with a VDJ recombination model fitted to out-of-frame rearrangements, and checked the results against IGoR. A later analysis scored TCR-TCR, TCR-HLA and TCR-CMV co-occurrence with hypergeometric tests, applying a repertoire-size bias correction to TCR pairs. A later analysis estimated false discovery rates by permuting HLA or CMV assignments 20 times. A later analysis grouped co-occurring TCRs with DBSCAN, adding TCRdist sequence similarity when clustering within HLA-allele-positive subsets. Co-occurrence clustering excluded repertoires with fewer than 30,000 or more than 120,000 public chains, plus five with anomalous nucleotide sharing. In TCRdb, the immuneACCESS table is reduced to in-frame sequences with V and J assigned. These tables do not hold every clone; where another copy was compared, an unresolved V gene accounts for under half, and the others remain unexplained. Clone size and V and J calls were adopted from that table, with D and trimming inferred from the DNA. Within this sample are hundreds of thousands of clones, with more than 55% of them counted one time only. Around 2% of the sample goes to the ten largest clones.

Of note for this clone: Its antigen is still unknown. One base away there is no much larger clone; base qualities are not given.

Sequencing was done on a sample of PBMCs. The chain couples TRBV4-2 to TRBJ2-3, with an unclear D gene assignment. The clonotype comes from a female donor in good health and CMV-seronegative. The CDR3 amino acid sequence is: CASSQDPRDTQYF. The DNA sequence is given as TGTGCCAGCAGCCAAGACCCGCGAGATACGCAGTATTTT.